The entry below describes one TCR beta chain. Its matching antigen is unknown. The protocol was immunoSEQ multiplex PCR, while the TCRdb copy is restricted to in-frame clones and leaves out a portion. Found here are some 2.4 million clones, roughly 93% of them singletons; the top ten hold about 0.38%. These data originate in a study of shared clonotypes between healthy human individuals. Germline CDR1 and CDR2: SGHTA and FQGNSA. Trimming stripped 5 bases from V and 11 bases from J, with 12 bases between. The CDR3 extends over 11 amino acids. General study findings and limits: Sequencing depth was a factor that was expected to affect clonotype sharing among donors. Even with large depth, rarefaction showed that sorted-subset sequencing was incomplete.

This clonotype originated in a man aged 18 to 29 in good health. Some clones in this sample may be carry-over from other donors' samples. The specimen was naive CD4+ T cells from PBMCs. Subset: CD45RA+ positively selected. The V call is TRBV7-2, the J call TRBJ1-1; D is uncertain. The CDR3, as DNA: TGTGCCAGCAGCCTCACCATAGGGGCTTTCTTT. Residues: CASSLTIGAFF.